The present entry profiles one TCR beta chain with its context. The data originate from a study of T cell changes during pregnancy in multiple sclerosis. Clones were sequenced by immunoSEQ multiplex PCR, and TCRdb holds only the in-frame ones, with some missing. The sample lists about 40,000 clones, 87% occurring once. The germline V gene encodes CDR1 MGHRA and CDR2 YSYEKL. V was pared by 1 base and J by 8 bases, with 14 bases between. The CDR3 is 15 amino acids. The receptor comes from a female donor with multiple sclerosis, enrolled in a pregnancy study. The chain links TRBV4-1 to TRBJ1-4, with D hard to call. The starting material was CD4+ T cells from peripheral blood mononuclear cells, obtained after pregnancy. Here the CDR3 reads CASSQVGLGGEKLFF. The CDR3 nucleotides are TGCGCCAGCAGCCAAGTAGGACTCGGAGGGGAAAAACTGTTTTTT.